This T cell receptor beta chain was recorded in a study of blood T cells in healthy people across ages. Broader study findings: Per million T cells, TCR beta diversity dropped about linearly as age rose.

It was approximately 10 milliliters of peripheral blood that were drawn from each donor. With each sample, at least 5 micrograms of total RNA were extracted. Note on this clonotype: Its matching antigen is unknown.

Germline V CDR1 and CDR2: MNHNS, SASEGT. CDR3 length: 14 residues. A sample-barcoded 5' primer and a J-beta primer mix were used in a second PCR of roughly 6 to 11 cycles. The study obtained at least 2.5 million CDR3-containing paired-end reads from every sample. TCRdb passed the 5' RACE reads through MiXCR, listing each CDR3 protein once. The data contain under 800,000 distinct CDR3 sequences, more than 40% of them singletons. The source is a woman aged 55-70 years in good health. The chain uses TRBV6-1 and TRBJ2-4; tentatively, D is TRBD1 (5 bases). The tail of the sequence fits TRBJ2-7 better, so the J call may be wrong. Material for sequencing was blood. CDR3 amino acids: CASIQVLNPHEQYF. In nucleotides, the CDR3 is TGTGCCAGCATACAGGTCTTGAATCCGCACGAGCAGTACTTC.